A selection of T cell receptor beta chains follows, all from one sample in a study of identical twins. TCRdb redid the calling of the 5' RACE reads with MiXCR, one entry per CDR3 protein. The data contain hundreds of thousands of distinct CDR3 sequences, around a sixth of them singletons. These data also featured in a second study, about T cells expressing NK-cell markers.

The sample was PBMCs. These receptors were taken from a young woman in good health. Each CDR3 is given with its conserved first and last residue. The order of the fields is V gene, J gene, D gene, CDR3 protein. D genes are given only for firm matches.

v_gene: TRBV11-2
j_gene: TRBJ1-3
d_gene: TRBD1
CDR3aa: CASSSERGTGKTIYF

v_gene: TRBV24-1
j_gene: TRBJ2-7
d_gene: .
CDR3aa: CAHCGYEQYF

v_gene: TRBV6-2/TRBV6-3
j_gene: TRBJ2-7
d_gene: TRBD2
CDR3aa: CASNSGSSGSSYEQYF

v_gene: TRBV6-5
j_gene: TRBJ1-5
d_gene: .
CDR3aa: CASSWTGGQPQHF

v_gene: TRBV6-5
j_gene: TRBJ2-5
d_gene: .
CDR3aa: CASSYGVQSSQETQYF

v_gene: TRBV20-1
j_gene: TRBJ2-5
d_gene: .
CDR3aa: CSAPRGSGVETQYF

v_gene: TRBV11-2
j_gene: TRBJ2-4
d_gene: TRBD2
CDR3aa: CASSPRFGSGGTLQAKNIQYF

v_gene: TRBV12-3/TRBV12-4
j_gene: TRBJ1-1
d_gene: TRBD1
CDR3aa: CASSLLQGAKLTEAFF

v_gene: TRBV7-9
j_gene: TRBJ1-6
d_gene: .
CDR3aa: CASSLSLDSPLHF

v_gene: TRBV15
j_gene: TRBJ1-1
d_gene: .
CDR3aa: CATSREQGGTEAFF

v_gene: TRBV7-6
j_gene: TRBJ1-5
d_gene: .
CDR3aa: CASSLMPGLNQPQHF

v_gene: TRBV20-1
j_gene: TRBJ2-1
d_gene: TRBD2
CDR3aa: CSAPPGTSLANEQFF

v_gene: TRBV5-1
j_gene: TRBJ2-2
d_gene: .
CDR3aa: CASSFGADNTGELFF

v_gene: TRBV12-3/TRBV12-4
j_gene: TRBJ2-5
d_gene: TRBD1
CDR3aa: CASSLAGDRGWETQYF

v_gene: TRBV11-2
j_gene: TRBJ2-7
d_gene: .
CDR3aa: CASSRGHEQYF

v_gene: TRBV7-2
j_gene: TRBJ2-7
d_gene: .
CDR3aa: CASSSSTGSTYEQYF

v_gene: TRBV15
j_gene: TRBJ2-7
d_gene: TRBD1
CDR3aa: CATSRGTGVPYEQYF

v_gene: TRBV14
j_gene: TRBJ1-2
d_gene: .
CDR3aa: CASSQGLDTFYGYTF

v_gene: TRBV20-1
j_gene: TRBJ2-1
d_gene: .
CDR3aa: CSALGGPGGLNEQFF

v_gene: TRBV25-1
j_gene: TRBJ2-5
d_gene: .
CDR3aa: CASSDPVYRETQYF

v_gene: TRBV6-1
j_gene: TRBJ1-5
d_gene: .
CDR3aa: CASTVEAVPQPQHF

v_gene: TRBV12-3/TRBV12-4
j_gene: TRBJ1-2
d_gene: TRBD1
CDR3aa: CASSFESGGIVGGYTF

v_gene: TRBV9
j_gene: TRBJ2-3
d_gene: TRBD1
CDR3aa: CASSVQGANTDTQYF

v_gene: TRBV25-1
j_gene: TRBJ2-1
d_gene: TRBD2
CDR3aa: CASSESGRLAYHEQFF

v_gene: TRBV20-1
j_gene: TRBJ2-5
d_gene: TRBD2
CDR3aa: CSARGLAGVYF

v_gene: TRBV24-1
j_gene: TRBJ2-7
d_gene: TRBD2
CDR3aa: CASLAGPPNEQYF

v_gene: TRBV12-3/TRBV12-4
j_gene: TRBJ2-3
d_gene: TRBD2
CDR3aa: CASSRTSGSPVDTQYF

v_gene: TRBV20-1
j_gene: TRBJ2-1
d_gene: .
CDR3aa: CSLNGVTFYNEQFF

v_gene: TRBV20-1
j_gene: TRBJ2-3
d_gene: TRBD1
CDR3aa: CSASMRGQGVDTQYF

v_gene: TRBV6-5
j_gene: TRBJ1-1
d_gene: .
CDR3aa: CASSLGYKTFF

v_gene: TRBV6-2/TRBV6-3
j_gene: TRBJ2-3
d_gene: .
CDR3aa: CASTHSFRTDTQYF

v_gene: TRBV20-1
j_gene: TRBJ2-7
d_gene: .
CDR3aa: CSASSWGDGSYEQYF

v_gene: TRBV7-3
j_gene: TRBJ2-1
d_gene: .
CDR3aa: CASSPRSGREQFF

v_gene: TRBV5-1
j_gene: TRBJ2-7
d_gene: TRBD2
CDR3aa: CASSLGRTSGLYEQYF

v_gene: TRBV9
j_gene: TRBJ2-3
d_gene: TRBD2
CDR3aa: CASSYTSDPSTDTQYF

v_gene: TRBV9
j_gene: TRBJ2-5
d_gene: .
CDR3aa: CASSLSPTERKETQYF

v_gene: TRBV24-1
j_gene: TRBJ1-5
d_gene: .
CDR3aa: CATSVRGNQPQHF

v_gene: TRBV2
j_gene: TRBJ1-3
d_gene: .
CDR3aa: CASNGPGPRANTIYF

v_gene: TRBV10-2
j_gene: TRBJ1-2
d_gene: TRBD1
CDR3aa: CASGTGWGYTF

v_gene: TRBV6-5
j_gene: TRBJ2-1
d_gene: .
CDR3aa: CASNPLGPYNEQFF

v_gene: TRBV24-1
j_gene: TRBJ2-1
d_gene: .
CDR3aa: CATSDSVREASNEQFF

v_gene: TRBV12-3/TRBV12-4
j_gene: TRBJ2-7
d_gene: .
CDR3aa: CASSAGPRYEQYF

v_gene: TRBV11-2
j_gene: TRBJ2-7
d_gene: TRBD1
CDR3aa: CASSRRTGQGEQYF